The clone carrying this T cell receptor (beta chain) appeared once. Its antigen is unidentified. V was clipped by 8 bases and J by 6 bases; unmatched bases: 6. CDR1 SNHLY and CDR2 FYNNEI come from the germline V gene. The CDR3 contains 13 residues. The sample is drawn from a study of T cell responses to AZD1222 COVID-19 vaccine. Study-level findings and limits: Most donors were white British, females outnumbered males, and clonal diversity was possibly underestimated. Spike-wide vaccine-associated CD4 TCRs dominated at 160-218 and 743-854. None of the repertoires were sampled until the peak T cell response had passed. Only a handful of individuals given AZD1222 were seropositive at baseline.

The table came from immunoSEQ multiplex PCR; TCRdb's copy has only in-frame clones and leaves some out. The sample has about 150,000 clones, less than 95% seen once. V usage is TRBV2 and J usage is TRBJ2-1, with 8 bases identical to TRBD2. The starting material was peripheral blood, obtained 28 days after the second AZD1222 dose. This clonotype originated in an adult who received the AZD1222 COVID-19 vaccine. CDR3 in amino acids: CASGPGGGNEQFF. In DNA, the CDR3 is TGTGCCAGCGGGCCGGGAGGGGGCAATGAGCAGTTCTTC. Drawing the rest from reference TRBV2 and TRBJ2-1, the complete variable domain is EPEVTQTPSHQVTQMGQEVILRCVPISNHLYFYWYRQILGQKVEFLVSFYNNEISEKSEIFDDQFSVERPDGSNFTLKIRSTKLEDSAMYFCASGPGGGNEQFFGPGTRLTVL.